The clone carrying this TCR beta chain was detected a few times. The antigen is not known. This sample was taken from a study of response to subunit inactivated influenza vaccine. Broader study findings: Only a handful of new T cells, the authors suggested, are recruited with each seasonal influenza vaccination.

Via MiXCR, TCRdb re-called the RT-PCR reads, giving one row per CDR3 protein. Among hundreds of thousands of distinct CDR3 sequences, approximately 10% were seen once, and the ten largest hold roughly 10%. The receptor comes from a middle-aged man who received an inactivated influenza vaccine. The source was PBMCs from blood, collected on the day of vaccination.

The CDR3 here is CSVWGGGYGYTF. DNA of the CDR3: TGCAGCGTTTGGGGGGGAGGGTATGGCTACACCTTC. This chain uses TRBV29-1 with TRBJ1-2; a possible D gene is TRBD1 (5 bases). Trimming cost V 5 bases and J 5 bases, with 12 bases left between them. In germline, CDR1 is SQVTM, CDR2 ANQGSEA. The CDR3 is 12 residues long.